The source of this T cell receptor (beta chain) is a study of T cell repertoires in cytomegalovirus infection. Across the study: Used in the study were CMV epitopes, some recently identified and HLA-C-restricted, others well-studied and HLA-B-restricted.

Germline assignment: CDR1 SQVTM and CDR2 ANQGSEA. The CDR3 consists of 15 residues. V was shortened by 3 bases and J by 0 bases, with 11 bases between the two germline ends. In its sample, this clonotype was seen a few times. The target antigen is unknown. TCRdb redid the calling of the reads with MiXCR, one entry per CDR3 protein. The sample lists roughly 860,000 distinct CDR3 sequences, about 31% occurring once. This chain links TRBV29-1 with TRBJ2-2, with TRBD1 as a possible D gene (5 bases). This clonotype was obtained from a human donor in good health (CMV status not recorded). Some clones in this sample may be carry-over from other donors' samples. This specimen was cultured CD8+ T cells from PBMCs, taken from culture after CMV antigen stimulation. CDR3 in amino acids: CSVETAGSNTGELFF. CDR3 nucleotide sequence: TGCAGCGTTGAGACAGCTGGATCGAACACCGGGGAGCTGTTTTTT.